This TCR beta chain was sequenced in a study of early T cells in non-severe SARS-CoV-2 infection. TCRdb passed the 5' RACE reads through MiXCR, listing each CDR3 protein once. The table has approximately 81,000 distinct CDR3 sequences, 6% to 7% seen once; the top ten hold roughly 7.8%. In this sample, this clonotype turned up a few times. Sequenced input: whole blood. This TCR derives from an adult who was a healthcare worker with PCR-confirmed SARS-CoV-2 infection or an uninfected control (not recorded which).

CDR3 DNA sequence: TGTGCCAGCAGCCTCTACCGGTACAATGAGCAGTTCTTC. Its protein is CASSLYRYNEQFF. The chain combines TRBV11-1 with TRBJ2-1, with D hard to call. The length of the CDR3 is 13 residues. The germline V and J ends were trimmed by 5 bases and 4 bases, with 9 bases remaining between them. Per the germline V gene, CDR1 is SGHAT and CDR2 is FQDESV (reference sequence).